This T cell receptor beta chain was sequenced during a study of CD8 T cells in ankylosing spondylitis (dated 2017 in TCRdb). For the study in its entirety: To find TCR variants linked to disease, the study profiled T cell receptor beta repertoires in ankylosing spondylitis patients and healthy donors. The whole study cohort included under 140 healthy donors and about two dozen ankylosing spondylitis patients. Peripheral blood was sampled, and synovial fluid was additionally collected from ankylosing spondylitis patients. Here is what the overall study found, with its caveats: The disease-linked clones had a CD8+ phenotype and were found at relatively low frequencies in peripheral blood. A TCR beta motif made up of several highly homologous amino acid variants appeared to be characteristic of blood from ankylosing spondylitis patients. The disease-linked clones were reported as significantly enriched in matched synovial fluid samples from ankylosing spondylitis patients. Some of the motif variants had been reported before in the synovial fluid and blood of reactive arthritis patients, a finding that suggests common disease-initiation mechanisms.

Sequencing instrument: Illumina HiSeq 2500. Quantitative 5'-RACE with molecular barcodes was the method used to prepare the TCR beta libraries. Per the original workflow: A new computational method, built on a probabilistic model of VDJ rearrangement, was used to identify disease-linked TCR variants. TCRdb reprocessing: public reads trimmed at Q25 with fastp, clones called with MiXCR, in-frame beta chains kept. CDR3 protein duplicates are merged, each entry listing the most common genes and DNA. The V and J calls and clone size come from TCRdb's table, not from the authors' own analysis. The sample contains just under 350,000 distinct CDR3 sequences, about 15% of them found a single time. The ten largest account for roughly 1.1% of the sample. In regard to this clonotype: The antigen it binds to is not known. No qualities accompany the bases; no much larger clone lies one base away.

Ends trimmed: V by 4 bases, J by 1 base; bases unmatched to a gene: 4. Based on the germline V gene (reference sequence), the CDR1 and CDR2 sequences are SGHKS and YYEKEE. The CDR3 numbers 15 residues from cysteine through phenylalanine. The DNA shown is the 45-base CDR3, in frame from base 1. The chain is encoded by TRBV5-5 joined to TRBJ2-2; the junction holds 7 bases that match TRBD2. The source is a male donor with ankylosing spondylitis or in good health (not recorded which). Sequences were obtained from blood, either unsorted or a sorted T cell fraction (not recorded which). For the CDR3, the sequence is CASSREGRNTGELFF. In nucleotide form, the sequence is TGTGCCAGCAGCAGGGAGGGCCGGAACACCGGGGAGCTGTTTTTT.